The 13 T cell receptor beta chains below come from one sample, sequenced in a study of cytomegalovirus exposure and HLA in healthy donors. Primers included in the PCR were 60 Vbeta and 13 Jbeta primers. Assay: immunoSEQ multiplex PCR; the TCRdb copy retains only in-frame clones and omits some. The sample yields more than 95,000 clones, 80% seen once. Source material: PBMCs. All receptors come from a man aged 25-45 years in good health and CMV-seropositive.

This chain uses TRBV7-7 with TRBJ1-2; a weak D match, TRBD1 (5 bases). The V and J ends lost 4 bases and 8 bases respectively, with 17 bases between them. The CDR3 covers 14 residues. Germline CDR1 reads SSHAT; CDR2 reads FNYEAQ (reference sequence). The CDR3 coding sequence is TGTGCCAGCAGCTCCACAAGTGGGGGGGAAGGCTACACCTTC. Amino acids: CASSSTSGGEGYTF.

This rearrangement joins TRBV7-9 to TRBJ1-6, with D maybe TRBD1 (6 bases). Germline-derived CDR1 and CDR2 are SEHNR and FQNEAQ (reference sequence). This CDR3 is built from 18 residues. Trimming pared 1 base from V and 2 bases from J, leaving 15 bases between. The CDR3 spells CASSLGPRGRAYNSPLHF. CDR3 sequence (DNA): TGTGCCAGCAGCTTAGGCCCGCGGGGGCGGGCCTATAATTCACCCCTCCACTTT. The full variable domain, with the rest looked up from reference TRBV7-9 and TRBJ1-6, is DTGVSQNPRHKITKRGQNVTFRCDPISEHNRLYWYRQTLGQGPEFLTYFQNEAQLEKSRLLSDRFSAERPKGSFSTLEIQRTEQGDSAMYLCASSLGPRGRAYNSPLHFGNGTRLTVT.

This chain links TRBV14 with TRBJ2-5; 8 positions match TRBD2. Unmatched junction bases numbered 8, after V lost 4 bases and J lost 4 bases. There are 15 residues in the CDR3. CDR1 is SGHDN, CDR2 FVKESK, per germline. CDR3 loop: CASSLLAGRGETQYF. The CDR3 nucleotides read TGTGCCAGCAGCCTATTAGCGGGGAGGGGAGAGACCCAGTACTTC.

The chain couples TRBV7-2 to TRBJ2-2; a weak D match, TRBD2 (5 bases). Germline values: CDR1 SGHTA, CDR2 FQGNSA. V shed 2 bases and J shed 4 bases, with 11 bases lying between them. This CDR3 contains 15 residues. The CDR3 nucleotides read TGTGCCAGCAGCTTAAAAAGGGAGTTCACCGGGGAGCTGTTTTTT. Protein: CASSLKREFTGELFF. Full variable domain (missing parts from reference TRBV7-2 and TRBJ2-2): GAGVSQSPSNKVTEKGKDVELRCDPISGHTALYWYRQSLGQGLEFLIYFQGNSAPDKSGLPSDRFSAERTGGSVSTLTIQRTQQEDSAVYLCASSLKREFTGELFFGEGSRLTVL.

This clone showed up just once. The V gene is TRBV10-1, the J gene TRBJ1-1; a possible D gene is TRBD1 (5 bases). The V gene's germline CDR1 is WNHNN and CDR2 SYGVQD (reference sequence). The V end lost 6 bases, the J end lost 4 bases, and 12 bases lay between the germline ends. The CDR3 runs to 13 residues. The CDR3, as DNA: TGCGCCAGCAGCCCTGCGGGGGGCACTGAAGCTTTCTTT. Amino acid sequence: CASSPAGGTEAFF.

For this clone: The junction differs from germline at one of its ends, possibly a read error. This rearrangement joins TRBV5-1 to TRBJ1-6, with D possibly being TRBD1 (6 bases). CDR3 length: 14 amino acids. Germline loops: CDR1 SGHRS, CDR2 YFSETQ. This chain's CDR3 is CASSGGQTNSPLHF. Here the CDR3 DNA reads TGTGCCAGCAGCGGCGGACAGACAAATTCACCCCTCCACTTT.

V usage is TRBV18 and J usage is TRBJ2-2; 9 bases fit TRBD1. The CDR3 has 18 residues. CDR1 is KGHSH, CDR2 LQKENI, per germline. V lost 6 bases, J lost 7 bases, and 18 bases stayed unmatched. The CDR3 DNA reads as TGTGCCAGCTCCCAAAGGGCGGCAAGGACAGGGGACGTCGGGGAGCTGTTTTTT. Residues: CASSQRAARTGDVGELFF.

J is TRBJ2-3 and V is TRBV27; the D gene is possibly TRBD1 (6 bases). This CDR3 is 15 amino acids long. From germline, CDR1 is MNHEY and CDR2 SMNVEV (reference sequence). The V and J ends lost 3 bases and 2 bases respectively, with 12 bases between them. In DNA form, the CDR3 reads TGTGCCAGCAGTTTCCGGGACACGTACACAGATACGCAGTATTTT. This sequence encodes CASSFRDTYTDTQYF.

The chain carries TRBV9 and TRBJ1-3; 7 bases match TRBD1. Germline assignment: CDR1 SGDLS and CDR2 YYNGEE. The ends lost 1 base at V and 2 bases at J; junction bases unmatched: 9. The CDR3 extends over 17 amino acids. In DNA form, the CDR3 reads TGTGCCAGCAGCGTATCCTACCCCGGGACAGCTGGAAACACCATATATTTT. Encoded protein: CASSVSYPGTAGNTIYF.

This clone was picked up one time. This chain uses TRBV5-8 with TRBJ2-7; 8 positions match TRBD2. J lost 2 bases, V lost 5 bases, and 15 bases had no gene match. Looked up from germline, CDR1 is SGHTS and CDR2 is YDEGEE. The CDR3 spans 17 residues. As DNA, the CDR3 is TGTGCCAGCAGTTTGACATTCGGCGGGGGGCCCACCTACGAGCAGTACTTC. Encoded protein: CASSLTFGGGPTYEQYF.

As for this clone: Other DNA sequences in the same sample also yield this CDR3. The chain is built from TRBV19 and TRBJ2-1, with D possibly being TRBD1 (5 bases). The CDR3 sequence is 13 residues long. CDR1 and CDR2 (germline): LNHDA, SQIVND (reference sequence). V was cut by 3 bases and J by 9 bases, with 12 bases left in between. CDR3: CASSIFRASEQFF. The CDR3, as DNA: TGTGCCAGTAGTATCTTCAGGGCGAGTGAGCAGTTCTTC.

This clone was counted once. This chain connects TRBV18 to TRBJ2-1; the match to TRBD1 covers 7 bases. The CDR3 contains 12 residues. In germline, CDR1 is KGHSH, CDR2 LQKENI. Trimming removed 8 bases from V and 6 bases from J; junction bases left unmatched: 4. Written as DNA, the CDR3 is TGTGCCAGCCGAGGGGGCCGCAATGAGCAGTTCTTC. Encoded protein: CASRGGRNEQFF. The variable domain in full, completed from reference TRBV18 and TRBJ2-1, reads NAGVMQNPRHLVRRRGQEARLRCSPMKGHSHVYWYRQLPEEGLKFMVYLQKENIIDESGMPKERFSAEFPKEGPSILRIQQVVRGDSAAYFCASRGGRNEQFFGPGTRLTVL.

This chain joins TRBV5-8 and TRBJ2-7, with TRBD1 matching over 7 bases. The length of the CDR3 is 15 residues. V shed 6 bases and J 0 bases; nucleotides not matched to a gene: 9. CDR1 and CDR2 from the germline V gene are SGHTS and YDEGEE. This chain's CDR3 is CASTWDSRSSYEQYF. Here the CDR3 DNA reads TGTGCCAGCACCTGGGACAGCCGGAGCTCCTACGAGCAGTACTTC.